Reported below is one T cell receptor beta chain. Its specificity is unknown. The PCR made use of 60 Vbeta and 13 Jbeta primers. Measured with immunoSEQ multiplex PCR; TCRdb has only the in-frame clones, and not every one. The sample has over 200,000 clones; 60% to 80% are singletons. This specimen comes from a study of cytomegalovirus exposure and HLA in healthy donors. CDR1 and CDR2 from the germline V gene are LNHDA and SQIVND (reference sequence). The length of the CDR3 is 14 residues. V gave up 6 bases and J gave up 1 base, with 10 bases separating them. Study results and caveats: Sequencing depth roughly uniform across donors was assumed in presence/absence analyses.

The origin of this receptor is a woman between 25 and 40 years old in good health and CMV-seronegative. The sequenced sample consisted of PBMCs. The chain combines TRBV19 with TRBJ2-4, with D perhaps TRBD1 (6 bases). CDR3 loop: CASRNTGAKNIQYF. The DNA for the CDR3 is TGTGCCAGTAGGAATACAGGGGCCAAAAACATTCAGTACTTC.